The 13 T cell receptor beta chains below come from one sample, sequenced in a study of cytomegalovirus exposure and HLA in healthy donors. Primers included in the PCR were 60 Vbeta and 13 Jbeta primers. Measured with immunoSEQ multiplex PCR; TCRdb has only the in-frame clones, and not every one. The top ten clones hold 1% to 1.5% of a sample with 180,000 or so clones, roughly 9.4% of them seen once. The sequenced sample was PBMCs. Receptors originate from a woman in her thirties in good health and CMV-seropositive.

Only a few counts were recorded for this clone. The chain couples TRBV6-1 to TRBJ1-5; D is ambiguous. The V end was cut by 5 bases, the J end by 1 base, with 12 bases between. The CDR3 is 15 residues long. Germline CDR1 reads MNHNS; CDR2 reads SASEGT. DNA of the CDR3: TGTGCCAGCAGTCCGGATGAGGAAAGCAATCAGCCCCAGCATTTT. Translation gives CASSPDEESNQPQHF.

This clone has at least ten counts. This chain links TRBV4-1 with TRBJ2-1, with 11 bases fitting TRBD2. The CDR3 is 15 residues long. Germline V gene data show CDR1 as MGHRA and CDR2 as YSYEKL. The ends lost 3 bases at V and 7 bases at J; junction bases unmatched: 5. This CDR3 is CASSHPGTSGNEQFF. DNA of the CDR3: TGCGCCAGCAGCCACCCCGGGACTAGCGGAAATGAGCAGTTCTTC.

The chain links TRBV30 to TRBJ2-2, with D tentatively TRBD1 (6 bases). Germline CDR1 and CDR2: GTSNPN and SVGIG (reference sequence). The CDR3 length is 14 residues. V was shortened by 4 bases and J by 6 bases, with 15 bases between the two germline ends. In nucleotides, the CDR3 is TGTGCCTGGACCCCTACAGGGATCGCCGGGGAGCTGTTTTTT. This gives the protein CAWTPTGIAGELFF.

The chain links TRBV10-3 to TRBJ2-5; TRBD2 is a possible D gene (6 bases). This CDR3 contains 15 residues. Germline values: CDR1 ENHRY, CDR2 SYGVKD. Trimming took 8 bases from V and 0 from J, leaving 16 bases between them. The CDR3 nucleotides are TGTGCCATCGCCGTGGAGGGGCCCAACCAAGAGACCCAGTACTTC. This gives the protein CAIAVEGPNQETQYF.

V is TRBV6-5 and J is TRBJ2-7; TRBD1 might be the D (5 bases). Trimming pared 1 base from V and 6 bases from J, leaving 16 bases between. The germline gives CDR1 MNHEY, CDR2 SVGAGI. This CDR3 is built from 15 residues. CDR3 in amino acids: CASSYWGRMIGEQYF. CDR3 DNA: TGTGCCAGCAGTTACTGGGGCAGGATGATAGGCGAGCAGTACTTC.

This clone was seen more than once but under ten times. The chain has TRBV2 and TRBJ2-7, with 8 bases identical to TRBD1. The CDR3 spans 14 residues. Germline V gene lookup returns CDR1 SNHLY and CDR2 FYNNEI. The trim removed 6 bases at V and 2 bases at J, leaving 6 bases unmatched. The CDR3 loop reads CASRAGGYPYEQYF. The CDR3 DNA follows: TGTGCCAGCAGGGCAGGGGGCTACCCCTACGAGCAGTACTTC.

The chain recombines TRBV5-1 with TRBJ2-1; 7 positions match TRBD1. The CDR3 totals 16 residues. J was trimmed by 2 bases and V by 4 bases; bases with no gene match: 9. CDR1 is SGHRS and CDR2 is YFSETQ in the germline V gene. For the CDR3, the DNA is TGCGCCAGCAGCCCGGACGGGACAGCTGCCTACAATGAGCAGTTCTTC. Translation: CASSPDGTAAYNEQFF.

This clone occurred a few times. The V call is TRBV20-1, the J call TRBJ2-7; 9 nucleotides agree with TRBD1. Germline-derived CDR1 and CDR2 are DFQATT and SNEGSKA (reference sequence). The trim removed 6 bases at V and 7 bases at J, leaving 4 bases unmatched. CDR3 length: 11 residues. CDR3 amino acids: CSAPTGGEQYF. The CDR3 DNA follows: TGCAGTGCACCGACAGGGGGGGAGCAGTACTTC.

The rearrangement joins TRBV5-5 to TRBJ2-2; TRBD2 is a possible D gene (5 bases). The CDR3 contains 14 residues. Germline V gene sequence: CDR1 SGHKS, CDR2 YYEKEE (reference sequence). The V gene lost 9 bases and the J gene lost 0 bases, with 12 bases spanning the gap. CDR3 in DNA: TGTGCCACGCGGGTAACATCGAACACCGGGGAGCTGTTTTTT. It codes for CATRVTSNTGELFF.

This clone was counted a few times. The chain uses TRBV5-1 and TRBJ2-5; the match to TRBD1 covers 8 bases. CDR1 and CDR2 (germline): SGHRS, YFSETQ. Trimming at V came to 6 bases and at J to 3 bases, leaving 10 bases not matched to a gene. The CDR3 contains 15 residues. CDR3 coding DNA: TGCGCCAGCACCCAAGGGGGACAGGTTAAAGAGACCCAGTACTTC. Translated: CASTQGGQVKETQYF.

The V and J genes are TRBV12-5 and TRBJ1-5, with D perhaps TRBD1 (6 bases). The CDR3 consists of 14 residues. Germline CDR1 reads LGHNT; CDR2 reads FRNRAP. V was clipped by 3 bases and J by 3 bases, with 9 bases between them. The CDR3 DNA reads TGTGCTAGTGGTTTTGGGGGCCCCAATCAGCCCCAGCATTTT. It is translated as CASGFGGPNQPQHF. The full variable domain, rest sourced from reference TRBV12-5 and TRBJ1-5, is DARVTQTPRHKVTEMGQEVTMRCQPILGHNTVFWYRQTMMQGLELLAYFRNRAPLDDSGMPKDRFSAEMPDATLATLKIQPSEPRDSAVYFCASGFGGPNQPQHFGDGTRLSIL.

This clone has only a few counts. The genes are TRBV5-4 and TRBJ2-1, with 7 bases fitting TRBD1. The length of the CDR3 is 15 residues. Germline-derived CDR1 and CDR2 are SGHNT and YYREEE (reference sequence). The V segment lost 0 bases and the J segment 7 bases; nucleotides outside the gene matches: 7. The CDR3 here is CASSLDRGVFNEQFF. The CDR3, as DNA: TGTGCCAGCAGCTTGGACAGGGGCGTGTTTAATGAGCAGTTCTTC.

This clone appeared a few times. This chain joins TRBV18 and TRBJ1-5, with D unclear. The V gene's germline CDR1 is KGHSH and CDR2 LQKENI. V lost 3 bases and J 4 bases, leaving 7 bases between the germline ends. The CDR3 extends over 13 amino acids. For the CDR3, the DNA is TGTGCCAGCTCACCTACAATAAATCAGCCCCAGCATTTT. Its translation: CASSPTINQPQHF.